The T cell receptor beta chain described here comes from a study of vaccination effects on CD4 cells after COVID-19. Points from the study as a whole: At late timepoints after vaccination, vaccine- and infection-induced clones shrank markedly. Healthy vaccinees' vaccine-induced clones included only 1 of 255 cross-reacting with common cold coronaviruses.

Sequencing was performed with immunoSEQ multiplex PCR; in TCRdb, only in-frame clones are kept and a portion is missing. This sample carries 40,000 to 45,000 clones, around three quarters of them seen once, and the ten largest clones take about 10%. The ViraFEST assay expanded antigen-specific CD4+ T cells with viral peptide pools before sequencing. Upon completion of under eleven days in culture, CD4+ T cells were isolated. The vaccine recipients had no prior SARS-CoV-2 infection, with negative nucleocapsid antibodies. Every well housed two million PBMC, which grew in culture alongside 9 to 10 IU/ml IL-2 and 8.5 to 10 ug/ml peptides. In the case of this clone: Its antigen is still unknown.

CDR1 is MGHRA, CDR2 YSYEKL, per germline. V lost 1 base to trimming and J lost 3 bases, with 15 bases between them. The CDR3 length is 16 residues. The chain couples TRBV4-1 to TRBJ2-5, with TRBD1 as a possible D gene (6 bases). Sequenced material: CD4+ T cells from PBMCs cultured with SARS-CoV-2 spike peptides, taken before COVID-19 vaccination. The receptor was isolated from a human donor who received a COVID-19 vaccine. The CDR3 nucleotides are TGCGCCAGCAGCCAAGGCGGGCAGGGGTTGAAAGAGACCCAGTACTTC. Its protein product is CASSQGGQGLKETQYF.